This TCR beta chain is drawn from a study of spatial heterogeneity in lung cancer. At the level of the study: Every unique TCR and UMI combination, on average, appeared more than ten times in raw reads.

Time point noted: sample taken at primary tumor resection. Unsorted whole RNA of tumor, nontumor lung or frozen PBMC was sequenced. Samples were obtained from 65 to 80 donors, all untreated early-stage non-small cell lung cancer patients. CDR3 size: 16 residues. After removal of 0 bases from V and 2 bases from J, the junction contained 7 bases not matched to a gene. The V gene's germline CDR1 is SEHNR and CDR2 FQNEAQ (reference sequence). Each TCR cDNA molecule bore a unique molecular identifier. One entry per CDR3 protein, called by TCRdb with MiXCR from the 5' RACE reads. The table lists some 39,000 distinct CDR3 sequences, around 6.5% of them singletons. In this sample, this clonotype turned up many times.

The V call is TRBV7-9, the J call TRBJ2-7; 7 positions match TRBD2. The receptor comes from a female donor with early-stage non-small cell lung cancer. Here the sequenced sample was PBMCs, taken at surgery. The CDR3 loop is CASSLAEGGIPYEQYF. DNA of the CDR3: TGTGCCAGCAGCTTAGCGGAGGGAGGGATTCCCTACGAGCAGTACTTC.